This T cell receptor beta chain appears in the sequencing data of a study of shared T cell receptors in the human thymus. Profiling relied on immunoSEQ multiplex PCR, and the TCRdb table lists in-frame clones only, not all of them. This sample has about 710,000 clones, with more than 75% found just once. V dropped 4 bases and J dropped 1; count of bases not matched to a gene: 11. Per germline, CDR1 MNHNS and CDR2 SASEGT. This CDR3 is built from 17 residues. These data are also associated with another study on human thymus T cells.

The genes are TRBV6-1 and TRBJ2-3, with 7 bases that match TRBD2. Source material: thymocytes. This TCR derives from a boy under two years old with a congenital heart defect. DNA of the CDR3: TGTGCCAGCAGTGGCCGAGCGGGGTCCCTTCGCACAGATACGCAGTATTTT. Translating it yields CASSGRAGSLRTDTQYF.